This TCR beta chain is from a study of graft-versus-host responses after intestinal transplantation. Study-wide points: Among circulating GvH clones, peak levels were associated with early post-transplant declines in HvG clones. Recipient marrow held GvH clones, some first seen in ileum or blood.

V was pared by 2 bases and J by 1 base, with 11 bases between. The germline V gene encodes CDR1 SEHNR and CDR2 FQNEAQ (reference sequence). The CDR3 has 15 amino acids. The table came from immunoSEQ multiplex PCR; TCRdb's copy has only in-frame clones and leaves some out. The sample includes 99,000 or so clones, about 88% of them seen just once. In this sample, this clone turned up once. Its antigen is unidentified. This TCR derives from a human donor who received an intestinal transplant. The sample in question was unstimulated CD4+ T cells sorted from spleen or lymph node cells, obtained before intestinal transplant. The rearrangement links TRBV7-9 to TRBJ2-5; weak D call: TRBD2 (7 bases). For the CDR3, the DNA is TGTGCCAGCAGCTTACGGCGGGGGCCCCAAGAGACCCAGTACTTC. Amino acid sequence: CASSLRRGPQETQYF.